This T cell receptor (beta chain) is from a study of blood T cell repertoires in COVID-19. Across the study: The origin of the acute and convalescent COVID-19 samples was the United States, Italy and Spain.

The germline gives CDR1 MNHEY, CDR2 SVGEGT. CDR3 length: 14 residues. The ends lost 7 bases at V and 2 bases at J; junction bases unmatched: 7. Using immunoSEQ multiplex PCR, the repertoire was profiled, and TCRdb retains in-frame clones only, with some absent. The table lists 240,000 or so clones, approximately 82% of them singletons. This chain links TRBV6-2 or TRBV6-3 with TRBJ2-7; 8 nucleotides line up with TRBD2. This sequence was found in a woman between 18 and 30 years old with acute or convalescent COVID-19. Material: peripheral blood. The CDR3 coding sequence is TGTGCCAGCACCCCGGGGGGGGGCGCCTACGAGCAGTACTTC. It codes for CASTPGGGAYEQYF.